The 31 T cell receptor beta chains below were found in one sample sequenced in a study of T cells in Graves' hyperthyroidism and ophthalmopathy. TCR beta CDR3 region amplification was performed from RNA transcripts. With the HTBI primer set, the TCR CDR3 went through a first round of RT-PCR. TCRdb called the multiplex PCR reads again in MiXCR, with one record for every CDR3 protein. The table has about 740,000 distinct CDR3 sequences, around 15% seen once. Sequenced sample: blood. The receptors were sampled from a woman in her late teens or twenties with Graves' hyperthyroidism.

This clonotype was counted only a few times. The genes are TRBV5-4 and TRBJ1-1; possible D gene TRBD1, 5 bases. Per the germline V gene, CDR1 is SGHNT and CDR2 is YYREEE (reference sequence). Deletions cut 4 bases from V and 5 bases from J, with 21 bases between. CDR3 length equals 16 residues. The CDR3 loop is CASSRNTPGRGTEAFF. For the CDR3, the DNA is TGTGCCAGCAGCCGTAATACGCCAGGGAGGGGAACTGAAGCTTTCTTT.

This clonotype was counted between two and nine times. CDR3 loop: CASSEIGASGELFF. The CDR3 DNA sequence: TGTGCCAGCAGCGAGATCGGTGCCTCCGGGGAGCTGTTTTTT. The chain recombines TRBV2 with TRBJ2-2; D remains ambiguous. V gave up 6 bases and J gave up 6 bases, with 14 bases separating them. The CDR3 is made up of 14 amino acids. CDR1 and CDR2 from the germline V gene are SNHLY and FYNNEI.

This clonotype occurred a few times. The chain combines TRBV6-5 with TRBJ2-5; D gene ambiguous. Trimming cost V 0 bases and J 1 base, with 12 bases left between them. The CDR3 has 16 amino acids. Per the germline V gene, CDR1 is MNHEY and CDR2 is SVGAGI. As DNA, the CDR3 is TGTGCCAGCAGTTACTCCGACACTCCCGGCCAAGAGACCCAGTACTTC. Its translation is CASSYSDTPGQETQYF.

A remark on this clonotype: This may come from a read error, since a much larger clone is one base off. This sequence joins TRBV4-1 and TRBJ1-5, with a weak D call TRBD1 (5 bases). The germline gives CDR1 MGHRA, CDR2 YSYEKL. This CDR3 contains 15 residues. The CDR3 region has the DNA TGCGCCATCAGCCAAGTGTGGGACTCCAATCAGCCCCAGCATTTT. Translating gives CAISQVWDSNQPQHF.

This clonotype was counted only a few times. The chain recombines TRBV20-1 with TRBJ1-5; D is possibly TRBD1 (5 bases). This CDR3 comprises 15 residues. Between the trimmed V and J ends, which lost 0 bases and 7 bases, there was a span of 16 bases. In germline, CDR1 is DFQATT, CDR2 SNEGSKA (reference sequence). CDR3 nucleotide sequence: TGCAGTGCTAGAGATGAAAGGTCGGGGCGACAGCCCCAGCATTTT. Translated: CSARDERSGRQPQHF.

The chain employs TRBV6-2 or TRBV6-3 and TRBJ2-1; TRBD2 matches at 7 bases. The CDR3 has 16 residues. CDR1 and CDR2 from the germline V gene are MNHEY and SVGEGT. V trimming: 0 bases; J trimming: 6 bases; junction bases outside the gene matches: 8. Here the CDR3 DNA reads TGTGCCAGCAGTTACTCGAGGCTAGCGGTAGGCAATGAGCAGTTCTTC. Encoded protein: CASSYSRLAVGNEQFF.

J is TRBJ2-5 and V is TRBV29-1; 14 nucleotides align to TRBD2. Looked up from germline, CDR1 is SQVTM and CDR2 is ANQGSEA. The V gene end was trimmed by 5 bases and the J gene end by 3 bases; junction bases not matched to a gene: 8. CDR3 size: 16 residues. The CDR3 nucleotides are TGCAGCGTTAAGACTAGCGGGAGGGCCCCTGAAGAGACCCAGTACTTC. This codes for CSVKTSGRAPEETQYF.

This CDR3 is CAISTEKVAGNTIYF. The CDR3 region has the DNA TGTGCCATCAGTACGGAAAAGGTGGCTGGAAACACCATATATTTT. The chain joins TRBV10-3 to TRBJ1-3; D gene unclear. V dropped 5 bases and J dropped 2 bases, with 13 bases sitting between them. CDR3 length equals 15 residues. Germline lookup yields CDR1 ENHRY and CDR2 SYGVKD.

This clonotype was seen at least ten times. The gene calls are TRBV18 and TRBJ2-7; no clear D gene. Germline V gene data show CDR1 as KGHSH and CDR2 as LQKENI. Trimming shortened V by 3 bases and J by 4 bases, and 22 bases separated the two germline ends. The CDR3 is 17 residues long. This CDR3 reads CASSPGSTANTYYEQYF. The DNA for the CDR3 is TGTGCCAGCTCACCCGGTTCGACGGCCAACACCTATTACGAGCAGTACTTC.

As for this clonotype: A read error is possible here, since a much larger clone lies one base away. The chain carries TRBV13 and TRBJ1-1; D ambiguous. The germline CDR1 and CDR2 sequences are PRHDT and FYEKMQ (reference sequence). CDR3 size: 16 residues. With 5 bases removed from V and 0 bases from J, the gap between germline ends came to 16 bases. The CDR3 DNA follows: TGTGCCAGCAGCCCGGACCGCGGAGCTATGAACACTGAAGCTTTCTTT. This codes for CASSPDRGAMNTEAFF.

This clonotype was seen at least ten times. The chain employs TRBV4-3 and TRBJ2-7, with 14 bases identical to TRBD2. The CDR3 has 15 residues. Looked up from germline, CDR1 is LGHNA and CDR2 is YSLEER. V was clipped by 4 bases and J by 7 bases; unmatched bases: 6. The CDR3 spells CASSLQGLAGGEQYF. CDR3 nucleotides: TGCGCCAGCAGCCTTCAAGGACTAGCGGGAGGTGAGCAGTACTTC.

This rearrangement joins TRBV24-1 to TRBJ2-3; D gene unclear. This CDR3 spans 14 amino acids. Trimming stripped 4 bases from V and 3 bases from J, with 10 bases between. Germline V lookup: CDR1 KGHDR, CDR2 SFDVKD. As DNA, the CDR3 is TGTGCCACCAGTGACTTTACTGGGACAGATACGCAGTATTTT. Protein sequence: CATSDFTGTDTQYF.

This clonotype was picked up many times. The chain has TRBV7-2 and TRBJ1-1, with D hard to call. This CDR3 is built from 15 residues. Trimming removed 5 bases at V and 0 bases at J, with 13 bases between. Germline V gives CDR1 SGHTA, CDR2 FQGNSA. This CDR3 is CASSPWGSMNTEAFF. For the CDR3, the DNA is TGTGCCAGCAGCCCCTGGGGATCGATGAACACTGAAGCTTTCTTT.

The rearrangement links TRBV4-1 to TRBJ2-4; D may be TRBD2 (5 bases). The CDR3 is made up of 14 amino acids. CDR1 is MGHRA and CDR2 is YSYEKL in the germline V gene. V was clipped by 1 base and J by 5 bases, with 9 bases between them. Here the CDR3 reads CASSQGGSENIQYF. CDR3 sequence (DNA): TGCGCCAGCAGCCAAGGAGGTAGCGAAAACATTCAGTACTTC.

V and J are TRBV7-9 and TRBJ2-7; D is uncertain. In germline, CDR1 is SEHNR, CDR2 FQNEAQ (reference sequence). The CDR3 has 17 residues. V lost 4 bases and J 0 bases, leaving 19 bases between the germline ends. The CDR3 DNA follows: TGTGCCAGCAGCTCCATAAGCCAGCAAGGGAACTCCTACGAGCAGTACTTC. Residues: CASSSISQQGNSYEQYF.

The sample holds a few counts of this clonotype. The CDR3 loop reads CAWSPSNSPLHF. CDR3 nucleotide sequence: TGTGCCTGGAGTCCATCAAATTCACCCCTCCACTTT. The genes are TRBV30 and TRBJ1-6; D call uncertain. The CDR3 length is 12 residues. Trimming cost V 2 bases and J 7 bases, with 6 bases left between them. The germline gives CDR1 GTSNPN, CDR2 SVGIG (reference sequence).

This clonotype was observed a single time. The V gene is TRBV27, the J gene TRBJ2-3; TRBD2 might be the D (6 bases). The CDR3 sequence is 13 residues long. V was cut by 10 bases and J by 1 base, with 12 bases left in between. CDR1 is MNHEY, CDR2 SMNVEV, per germline (reference sequence). The CDR3 spells CAIPGLRTDTQYF. Here the CDR3 DNA reads TGTGCCATTCCGGGACTCCGCACAGATACGCAGTATTTT.

The table lists this clonotype with many counts. The chain has TRBV3-1 and TRBJ2-3; D call uncertain. CDR3 length: 14 amino acids. The V gene's germline CDR1 is LGHDT and CDR2 YNNKEL (reference sequence). Trimming shortened V by 0 bases and J by 7 bases, and 11 bases separated the two germline ends. The CDR3 DNA reads as TGTGCCAGCAGCCAAGAGGGTCTCCCGAATACGCAGTATTTT. As protein: CASSQEGLPNTQYF.

Notes on this clonotype: This may stem from a read error, because a much larger clone lies one nucleotide away. The J gene is TRBJ2-7, the V gene TRBV28; unclear D gene. Germline V gene lookup returns CDR1 MDHEN and CDR2 SYDVKM. This CDR3 is built from 16 residues. Trimming cost V 5 bases and J 0 bases, with 17 bases left between them. The CDR3 is CASSKGSFPSSYEQYF. Written as DNA, the CDR3 is TGTGCCAGCAGTAAAGGGTCCTTCCCTAGCTCCTACGAGCAGTACTTC.

This clonotype showed up just a few times. CDR3 region: CASSLATGGPYNEQFF. The CDR3 DNA is TGCGCCAGCAGCTTGGCCACGGGAGGGCCTTACAATGAGCAGTTCTTC. The gene calls are TRBV5-1 and TRBJ2-1, with 8 bases aligning to TRBD2. The V gene end was trimmed by 0 bases and the J gene end by 4 bases; junction bases not matched to a gene: 6. The CDR3 is 16 residues long. Germline CDR1 SGHRS, CDR2 YFSETQ.

The V and J genes are TRBV29-1 and TRBJ2-2, with D possibly being TRBD1 or TRBD2 (6 bases each). Germline V gene data show CDR1 as SQVTM and CDR2 as ANQGSEA. The CDR3 has 14 amino acids. Between the trimmed V and J ends, which lost 7 bases and 2 bases, there was a span of 14 bases. The CDR3 nucleotides read TGCAGCGCCCGGGGGACACATAACACCGGGGAGCTGTTTTTT. Its protein product is CSARGTHNTGELFF.

This clonotype was found many times. J is TRBJ2-5 and V is TRBV29-1; TRBD2 aligns across 8 bases. The V segment lost 3 bases and the J segment 1 base; nucleotides outside the gene matches: 10. The CDR3 runs 16 residues. The germline gives CDR1 SQVTM, CDR2 ANQGSEA. The CDR3 reads CSVDGGVDVAQETQYF. In nucleotides, the CDR3 is TGCAGCGTTGACGGGGGGGTAGACGTAGCCCAAGAGACCCAGTACTTC.

The sample holds many counts of this clonotype. CDR3 nucleotides: TGTGCCAGCAGCTTAATCCCTAGCGGGAATGAGCAGTTCTTC. It yields the protein CASSLIPSGNEQFF. The chain has TRBV7-3 and TRBJ2-1; TRBD2 matches 8 bases. The CDR3 is made up of 14 amino acids. Germline assignment: CDR1 SGHTA and CDR2 FQGTGA. V lost 1 base to trimming and J lost 7 bases; unmatched junction nucleotides: 3.

Ten or more counts support this clonotype. The rearrangement links TRBV7-9 to TRBJ2-3; no definite D call. The CDR3 is made up of 13 amino acids. Trimming removed 3 bases at V and 4 bases at J, with 8 bases between. In germline, CDR1 is SEHNR, CDR2 FQNEAQ (reference sequence). This CDR3 reads CASSFDIADTQYF. Written as DNA, the CDR3 is TGTGCCAGCAGCTTTGACATCGCAGATACGCAGTATTTT.

The chain recombines TRBV20-1 with TRBJ2-1; maybe TRBD1 (5 bases). V was trimmed by 3 bases and J by 4 bases, leaving 10 bases between them. This CDR3 is 13 amino acids long. Germline V gene lookup returns CDR1 DFQATT and CDR2 SNEGSKA (reference sequence). The CDR3 bases are TGCAGTGCTAGGGGGCTTTTATACAATGAGCAGTTCTTC. Translating it yields CSARGLLYNEQFF.

This clonotype was seen a single time. V gene TRBV29-1 combines with J gene TRBJ1-4, with a tentative D call TRBD1 (5 bases). The CDR3 extends over 14 amino acids. Looked up from germline, CDR1 is SQVTM and CDR2 is ANQGSEA. V lost 7 bases to trimming and J lost 8 bases, with 20 bases between them. This CDR3 is CSAQSGTLEEKLFF. The CDR3 DNA reads as TGCAGCGCTCAGTCAGGGACTCTAGAGGAAAAACTGTTTTTT. Based on the CDR3 plus reference TRBV29-1 and TRBJ1-4, the full variable domain is SAVISQKPSRDICQRGTSLTIQCQVDSQVTMMFWYRQQPGQSLTLIATANQGSEATYESGFVIDKFPISRPNLTFSTLTVSNMSPEDSSIYLCSAQSGTLEEKLFFGSGTQLSVL.

This clonotype was observed at least ten times. The CDR3 region is CASRAQGGNQPQHF. The CDR3 bases are TGTGCCAGCAGGGCACAGGGGGGGAATCAGCCCCAGCATTTT. The genes are TRBV27 and TRBJ1-5, with 8 bases identical to TRBD1. Germline V gene sequence: CDR1 MNHEY, CDR2 SMNVEV (reference sequence). The CDR3 spans 14 residues. V shed 6 bases and J 4 bases; nucleotides not matched to a gene: 5.

The sample holds a few counts of this clonotype. The rearrangement links TRBV7-3 to TRBJ1-3; D not resolved. Germline V lookup: CDR1 SGHTA, CDR2 FQGTGA. This CDR3 spans 16 amino acids. The V end was cut by 5 bases, the J end by 0 bases, with 14 bases between. The CDR3 DNA reads as TGTGCCAGCAGCCCTGGGCAGGCGAACTCTGGAAACACCATATATTTT. It is translated as CASSPGQANSGNTIYF. The complete variable domain, with remaining parts taken from reference TRBV7-3 and TRBJ1-3, reads GAGVSQTPSNKVTEKGKYVELRCDPISGHTALYWYRQSLGQGPEFLIYFQGTGAADDSGLPNDRFFAVRPEGSVSTLKIQRTERGDSAVYLCASSPGQANSGNTIYFGEGSWLTVV.

There are many counts of this clonotype. The chain recombines TRBV11-1 with TRBJ2-7, with 7 positions matching TRBD1. Germline V gene lookup returns CDR1 SGHAT and CDR2 FQDESV (reference sequence). Trimming at V came to 5 bases and at J to 0 bases, leaving 4 bases not matched to a gene. The CDR3 runs 14 residues. This CDR3 is CASSKTGSSYEQYF. DNA of the CDR3: TGTGCCAGCAGCAAGACAGGGAGCTCCTACGAGCAGTACTTC. Drawing the rest from reference TRBV11-1 and TRBJ2-7, the complete variable domain is EAEVAQSPRYKITEKSQAVAFWCDPISGHATLYWYRQILGQGPELLVQFQDESVVDDSQLPKDRFSAERLKGVDSTLKIQPAELGDSAMYLCASSKTGSSYEQYFGPGTRLTVT.

This clonotype came up a few times. V usage is TRBV5-6 and J usage is TRBJ1-2, with 9 bases fitting TRBD1. This CDR3 spans 14 amino acids. Germline V CDR1 and CDR2: SGHDT, YYEEEE. V shed 4 bases, J shed 6 bases, and the junction held 7 bases outside the gene matches. CDR3 coding DNA: TGTGCCAGCAGCCTCGGACAGGGGATGGATGGCTACACCTTC. Amino acids: CASSLGQGMDGYTF.

In its sample, this clonotype was seen many times. The chain joins TRBV27 to TRBJ1-5, with D perhaps matching TRBD1 (6 bases). Germline lookup yields CDR1 MNHEY and CDR2 SMNVEV (reference sequence). V lost 5 bases and J lost 1, with 12 bases in between. The CDR3 extends over 15 amino acids. The CDR3 DNA follows: TGTGCCAGCAGTCTACAGGGAAGGAGCAATCAGCCCCAGCATTTT. Translated: CASSLQGRSNQPQHF.